This TCR beta chain was sequenced in a study of OX40 agonist ivuxolimab in advanced cancers. Study findings and constraints: Which antigen the expanded peripheral T cells recognized is unknown. Average numbers of expanded clones were greater in CD8+ T cells than in CD4+.

Assay: immunoSEQ multiplex PCR; the TCRdb copy retains only in-frame clones and omits some. The sample shows about 43,000 clones, approximately 86% of them seen only once. This CDR3 is 15 amino acids long. Germline CDR1 reads LNHDA; CDR2 reads SQIVND (reference sequence). Trimming pared 0 bases from V and 7 bases from J, leaving 15 bases between. With regard to this clone: The antigen is not known.

This clonotype originated in an adult with an advanced solid tumor such as melanoma, head and neck, liver or kidney cancer. The material sequenced was CD4+ or CD8+ T cells sorted from blood, taken in a trial of the OX40 agonist ivuxolimab. The genes are TRBV19 and TRBJ2-5; D remains ambiguous. As DNA, the CDR3 is TGTGCCAGTAGTATAGATCACCTGGGGATGAGGACCCAGTACTTC. Its protein product is CASSIDHLGMRTQYF.